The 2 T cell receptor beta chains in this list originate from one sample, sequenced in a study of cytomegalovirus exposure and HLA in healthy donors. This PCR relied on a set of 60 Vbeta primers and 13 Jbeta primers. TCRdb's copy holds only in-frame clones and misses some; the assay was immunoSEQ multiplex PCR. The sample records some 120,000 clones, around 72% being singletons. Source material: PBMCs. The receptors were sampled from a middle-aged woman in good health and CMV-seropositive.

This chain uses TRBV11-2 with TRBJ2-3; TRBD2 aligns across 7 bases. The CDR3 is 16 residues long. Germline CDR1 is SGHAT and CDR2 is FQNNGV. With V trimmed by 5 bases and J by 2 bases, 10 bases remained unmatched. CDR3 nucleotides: TGTGCCAGCAGCCAACCCAGCGGGGTAAACACAGATACGCAGTATTTT. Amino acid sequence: CASSQPSGVNTDTQYF.

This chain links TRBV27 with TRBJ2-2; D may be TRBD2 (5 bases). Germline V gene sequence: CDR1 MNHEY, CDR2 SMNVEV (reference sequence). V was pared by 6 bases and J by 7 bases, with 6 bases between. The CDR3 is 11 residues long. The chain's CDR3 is CASRGSGELFF. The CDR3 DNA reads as TGTGCCAGCAGAGGGAGCGGGGAGCTGTTTTTT.